One sample yielded the 2 T cell receptor beta chains listed below, sequenced in a study of patients and donors after allogeneic stem cell transplantation (dated by TCRdb to the early 2020s). Library preparation employed RT-PCR. The data were produced on a NextSeq 550. TCRdb trimmed public reads at Q25 via fastp, called clones via MiXCR and kept in-frame beta chains. Every CDR3 protein is listed once, alongside the most common genes and DNA of its rows. The sample table shows fewer than 75,000 distinct CDR3 sequences, and about 25% are seen once. The ten largest make up approximately 26% of the sample. Sequenced sample: blood, either unsorted or a sorted T cell fraction (not recorded which). Every receptor here comes from a human donor who was either an allogeneic HSCT recipient or a stem cell or donor lymphocyte infusion donor (not recorded which). It is not recorded whose cells these are; they may come from a transplant donor.

This clonotype was detected once. The chain has TRBV27 and TRBJ2-7; either TRBD1 or TRBD2 may supply D (5 bases each). This CDR3 has 11 residues. Per the germline V gene, CDR1 is MNHEY and CDR2 is SMNVEV (reference sequence). The germline V and J ends were trimmed by 3 bases and 6 bases, with 6 bases remaining between them. CDR3 coding DNA: TGTGCCAGCAGTTTGGGGACCGAGCAGTACTTC. It translates to CASSLGTEQYF.

This clonotype was observed a handful of times. The chain has TRBV28 and TRBJ1-2, with 10 bases identical to TRBD1. This CDR3 spans 14 amino acids. V was pared by 5 bases and J by 13 bases, with 13 bases of the junction left unmatched. Germline assignment: CDR1 MDHEN and CDR2 SYDVKM. The CDR3 here is CASSPPMGQGKCTF. The CDR3 nucleotides are TGTGCCAGCAGTCCGCCTATGGGACAGGGGAAATGCACCTTC.